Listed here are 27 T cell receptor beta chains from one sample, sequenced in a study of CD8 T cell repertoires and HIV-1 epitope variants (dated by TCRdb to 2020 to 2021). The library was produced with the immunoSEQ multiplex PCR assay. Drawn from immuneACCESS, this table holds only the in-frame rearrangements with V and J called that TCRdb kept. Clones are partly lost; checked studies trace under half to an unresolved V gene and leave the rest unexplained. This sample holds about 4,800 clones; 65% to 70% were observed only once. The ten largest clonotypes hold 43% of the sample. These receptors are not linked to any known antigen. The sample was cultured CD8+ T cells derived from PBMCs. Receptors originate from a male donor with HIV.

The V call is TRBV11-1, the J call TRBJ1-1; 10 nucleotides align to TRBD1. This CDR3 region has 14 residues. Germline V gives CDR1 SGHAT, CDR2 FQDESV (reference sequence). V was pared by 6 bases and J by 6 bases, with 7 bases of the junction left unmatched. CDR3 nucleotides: TGTGCCAGCAGATCGGGACAGGGGTTGGCTGAAGCTTTCTTT. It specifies CASRSGQGLAEAFF.

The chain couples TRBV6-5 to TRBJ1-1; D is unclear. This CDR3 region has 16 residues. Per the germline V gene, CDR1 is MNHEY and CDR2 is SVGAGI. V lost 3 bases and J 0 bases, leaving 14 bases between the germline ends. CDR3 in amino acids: CASSYLSFNLNTEAFF. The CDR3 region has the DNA TGTGCCAGCAGTTATCTGAGTTTTAACCTGAACACTGAAGCTTTCTTT.

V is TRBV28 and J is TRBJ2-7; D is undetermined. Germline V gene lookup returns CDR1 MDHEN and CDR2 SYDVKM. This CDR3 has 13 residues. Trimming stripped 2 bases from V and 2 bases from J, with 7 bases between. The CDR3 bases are TGTGCCAGCAGTTTAGCCCCGGCCTACGAGCAGTACTTC. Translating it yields CASSLAPAYEQYF. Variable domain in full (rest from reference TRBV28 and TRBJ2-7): DVKVTQSSRYLVKRTGEKVFLECVQDMDHENMFWYRQDPGLGLRLIYFSYDVKMKEKGDIPEGYSVSREKKERFSLILESASTNQTSMYLCASSLAPAYEQYFGPGTRLTVT.

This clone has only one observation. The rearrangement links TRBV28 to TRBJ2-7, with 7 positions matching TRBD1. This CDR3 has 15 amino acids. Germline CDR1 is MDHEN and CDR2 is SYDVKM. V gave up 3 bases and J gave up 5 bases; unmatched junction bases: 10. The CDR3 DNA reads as TGTGCCAGCAGTTTTCTGGACAGGCAGTTCGACGAGCAGTACTTC. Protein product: CASSFLDRQFDEQYF.

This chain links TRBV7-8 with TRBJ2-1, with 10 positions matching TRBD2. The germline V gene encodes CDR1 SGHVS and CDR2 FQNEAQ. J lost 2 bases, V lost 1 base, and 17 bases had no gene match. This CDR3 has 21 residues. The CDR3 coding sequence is TGTGCCAGCAGCTTAGGGTCCCCAAGGAGCGGGAGGGCCATCGCCTACAATGAGCAGTTCTTC. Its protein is CASSLGSPRSGRAIAYNEQFF.

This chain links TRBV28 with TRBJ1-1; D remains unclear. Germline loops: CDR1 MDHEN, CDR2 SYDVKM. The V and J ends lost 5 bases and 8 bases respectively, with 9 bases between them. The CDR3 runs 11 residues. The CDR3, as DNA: TGTGCCAGCAGTCCCCCGGGGGAAGCTTTCTTT. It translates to CASSPPGEAFF.

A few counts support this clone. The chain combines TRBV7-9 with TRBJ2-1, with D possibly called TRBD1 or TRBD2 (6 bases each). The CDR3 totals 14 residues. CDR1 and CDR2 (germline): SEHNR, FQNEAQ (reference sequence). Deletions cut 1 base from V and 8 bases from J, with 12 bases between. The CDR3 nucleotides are TGTGCCAGCAGCTTAGTGGGGGCTAGCGATGAGCAGTTCTTC. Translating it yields CASSLVGASDEQFF.

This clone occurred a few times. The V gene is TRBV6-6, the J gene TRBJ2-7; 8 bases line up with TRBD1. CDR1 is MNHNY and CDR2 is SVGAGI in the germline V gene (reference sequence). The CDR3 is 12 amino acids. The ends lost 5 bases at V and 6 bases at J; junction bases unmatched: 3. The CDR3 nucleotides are TGTGCCAGCAGTGAGACAGGGGCCGAGCAGTACTTC. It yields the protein CASSETGAEQYF.

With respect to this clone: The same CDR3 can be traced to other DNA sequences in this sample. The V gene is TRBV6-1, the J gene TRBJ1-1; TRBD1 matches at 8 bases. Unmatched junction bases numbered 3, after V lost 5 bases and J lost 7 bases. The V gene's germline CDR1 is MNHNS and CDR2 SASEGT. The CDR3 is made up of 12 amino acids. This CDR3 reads CASSRQGNEAFF. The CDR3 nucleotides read TGTGCCAGCAGTCGACAGGGGAATGAAGCTTTCTTT.

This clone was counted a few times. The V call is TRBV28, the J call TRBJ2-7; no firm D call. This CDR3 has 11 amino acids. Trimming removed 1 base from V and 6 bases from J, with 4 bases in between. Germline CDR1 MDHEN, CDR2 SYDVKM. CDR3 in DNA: TGTGCCAGCAGTTTATCAGGCGAGCAGTACTTC. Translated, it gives CASSLSGEQYF.

The CDR3 loop reads CSVNRDITDTQYF. CDR3 in DNA: TGCAGCGTGAACAGAGACATCACAGATACGCAGTATTTT. The rearrangement uses TRBV29-1 and TRBJ2-3; D gene unclear. Trimming removed 6 bases at V and 2 bases at J, with 12 bases between. The V gene's germline CDR1 is SQVTM and CDR2 ANQGSEA. The length of the CDR3 is 13 residues.

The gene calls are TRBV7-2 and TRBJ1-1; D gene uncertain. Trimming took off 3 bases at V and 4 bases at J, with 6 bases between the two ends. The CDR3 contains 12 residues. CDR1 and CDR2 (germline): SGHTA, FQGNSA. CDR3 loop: CASSFSGTEAFF. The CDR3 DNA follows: TGTGCCAGCAGCTTTTCCGGCACTGAAGCTTTCTTT.

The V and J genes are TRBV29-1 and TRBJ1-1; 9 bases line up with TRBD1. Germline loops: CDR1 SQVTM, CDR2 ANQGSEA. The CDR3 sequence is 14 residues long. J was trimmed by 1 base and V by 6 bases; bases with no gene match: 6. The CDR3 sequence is CSVRQGVSNTEAFF. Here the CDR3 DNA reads TGCAGCGTCCGACAGGGGGTGTCGAACACTGAAGCTTTCTTT.

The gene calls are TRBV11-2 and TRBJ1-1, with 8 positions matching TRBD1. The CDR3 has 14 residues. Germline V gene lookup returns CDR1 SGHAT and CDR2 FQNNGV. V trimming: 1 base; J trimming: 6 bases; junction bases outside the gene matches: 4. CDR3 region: CASSLGTGTSEAFF. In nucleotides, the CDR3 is TGTGCCAGCAGCTTAGGGACAGGGACTTCTGAAGCTTTCTTT.

The CDR3 coding sequence is TGTGCCAGCAGCTTAGACGCAACAGGGTACACTGAAGCTTTCTTT. It encodes CASSLDATGYTEAFF. The chain joins TRBV7-2 to TRBJ1-1, with a weak D call TRBD1 (6 bases). The CDR3 is made up of 15 amino acids. From germline, CDR1 is SGHTA and CDR2 FQGNSA. The V and J ends lost 1 base and 3 bases respectively, with 12 bases between them.

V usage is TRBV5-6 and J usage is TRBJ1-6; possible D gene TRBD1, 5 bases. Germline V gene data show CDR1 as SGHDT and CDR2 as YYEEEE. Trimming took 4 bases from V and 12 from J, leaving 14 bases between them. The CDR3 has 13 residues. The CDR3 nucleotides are TGTGCCAGCAGCGGGACCGACAGTCGACCCCTCCACTTT. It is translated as CASSGTDSRPLHF.

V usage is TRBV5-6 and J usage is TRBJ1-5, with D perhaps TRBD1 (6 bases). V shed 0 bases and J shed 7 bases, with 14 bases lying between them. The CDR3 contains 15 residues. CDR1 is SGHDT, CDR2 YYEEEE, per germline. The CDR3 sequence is CASSLGGGSGQPQHF. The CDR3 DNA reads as TGTGCCAGCAGCTTGGGAGGGGGGAGCGGACAGCCCCAGCATTTT.

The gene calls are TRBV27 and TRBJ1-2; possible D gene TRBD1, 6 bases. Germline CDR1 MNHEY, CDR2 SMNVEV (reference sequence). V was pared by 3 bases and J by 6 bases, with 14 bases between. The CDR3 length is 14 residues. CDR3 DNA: TGTGCCAGCAGTTTTGGTTTAGGGGGGGATGGCTACACCTTC. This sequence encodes CASSFGLGGDGYTF.

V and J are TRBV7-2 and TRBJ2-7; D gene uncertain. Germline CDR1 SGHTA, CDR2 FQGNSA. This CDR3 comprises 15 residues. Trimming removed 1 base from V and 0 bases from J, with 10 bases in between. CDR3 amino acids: CASSLGLPDSYEQYF. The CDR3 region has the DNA TGTGCCAGCAGCTTAGGGCTCCCGGACTCCTACGAGCAGTACTTC.

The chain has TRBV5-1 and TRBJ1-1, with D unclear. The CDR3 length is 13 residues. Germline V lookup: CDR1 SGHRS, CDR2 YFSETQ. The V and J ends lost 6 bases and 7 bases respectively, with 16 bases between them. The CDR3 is CASTPLGSFEAFF. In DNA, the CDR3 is TGCGCCAGCACTCCCCTCGGGAGTTTTGAAGCTTTCTTT.

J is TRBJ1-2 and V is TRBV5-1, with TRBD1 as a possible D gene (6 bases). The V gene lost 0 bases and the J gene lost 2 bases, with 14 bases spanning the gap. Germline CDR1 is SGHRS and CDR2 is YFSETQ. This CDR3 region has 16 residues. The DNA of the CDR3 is TGCGCCAGCAGCTTGGAGCTAACAGGGTCGAACTATGGCTACACCTTC. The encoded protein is CASSLELTGSNYGYTF.

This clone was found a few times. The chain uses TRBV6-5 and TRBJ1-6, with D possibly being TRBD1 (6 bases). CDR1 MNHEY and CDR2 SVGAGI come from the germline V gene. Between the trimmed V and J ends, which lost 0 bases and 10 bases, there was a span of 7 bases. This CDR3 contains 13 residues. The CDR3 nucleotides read TGTGCCAGCAGTTACTCGCAGGGGTCACCCCTCCACTTT. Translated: CASSYSQGSPLHF.

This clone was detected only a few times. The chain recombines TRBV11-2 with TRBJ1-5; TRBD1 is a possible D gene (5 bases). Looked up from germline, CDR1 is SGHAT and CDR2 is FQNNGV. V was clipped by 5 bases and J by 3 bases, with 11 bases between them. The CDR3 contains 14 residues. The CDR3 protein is CASSPAGTNQPQHF. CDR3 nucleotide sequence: TGTGCCAGCAGCCCAGCGGGGACCAATCAGCCCCAGCATTTT.

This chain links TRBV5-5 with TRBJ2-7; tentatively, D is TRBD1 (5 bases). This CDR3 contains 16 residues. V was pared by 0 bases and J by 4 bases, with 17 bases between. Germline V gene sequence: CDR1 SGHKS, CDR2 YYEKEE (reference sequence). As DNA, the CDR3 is TGTGCCAGCAGCTTGGCCCTCCCAGGGTCCCTTTACGAGCAGTACTTC. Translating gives CASSLALPGSLYEQYF.

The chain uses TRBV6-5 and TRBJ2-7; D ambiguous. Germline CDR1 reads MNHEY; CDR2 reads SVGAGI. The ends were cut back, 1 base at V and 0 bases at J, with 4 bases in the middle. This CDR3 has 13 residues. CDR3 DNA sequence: TGTGCCAGCAGTTACTTAAGCTCCTACGAGCAGTACTTC. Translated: CASSYLSSYEQYF.

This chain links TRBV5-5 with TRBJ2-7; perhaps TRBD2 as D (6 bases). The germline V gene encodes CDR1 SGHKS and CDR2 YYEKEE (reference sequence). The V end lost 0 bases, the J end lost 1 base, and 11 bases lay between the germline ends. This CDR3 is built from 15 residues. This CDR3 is CASSLGPGESYEQYF. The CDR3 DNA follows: TGTGCCAGCAGCTTGGGTCCGGGGGAGTCCTACGAGCAGTACTTC.

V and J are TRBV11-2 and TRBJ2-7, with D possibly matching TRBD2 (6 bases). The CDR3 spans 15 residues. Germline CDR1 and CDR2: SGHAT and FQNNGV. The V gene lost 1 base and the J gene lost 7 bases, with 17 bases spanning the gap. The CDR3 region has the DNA TGTGCCAGCAGCTTAGGGCGGAGACCGGAGGGAGAGCAGTACTTC. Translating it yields CASSLGRRPEGEQYF.